Shown below are 26 T cell receptor beta chains from a single sample sequenced in a study of CD8 T cell repertoires and HIV-1 epitope variants. Measured with immunoSEQ multiplex PCR; TCRdb has only the in-frame clones, and not every one. The sample records over 3,500 clones, approximately 70% being singletons. Antigens for these TCRs are unknown. Sequenced sample: cultured CD8+ T cells derived from PBMCs. The source is a male donor with HIV.

This clone was seen a handful of times. The chain recombines TRBV28 with TRBJ2-7; 9 positions agree with TRBD1. Losses at the gene ends were 4 bases for V and 5 bases for J; bases not matched to a gene: 6. This CDR3 region has 14 residues. Germline loops: CDR1 MDHEN, CDR2 SYDVKM. Written as DNA, the CDR3 is TGTGCCAGCAGTTCCCGGGGGACAGGGAACGAGCAGTACTTC. Its translation: CASSSRGTGNEQYF.

Worth noting for this clone: Relative to the germline gene, one junction end is altered; a read error may explain this. The chain uses TRBV7-9 and TRBJ1-2, with no clear D. Germline V gene sequence: CDR1 SEHNR, CDR2 FQNEAQ (reference sequence). The CDR3 spans 16 residues. CDR3 region: CASSQDPVELDYGYTF. In DNA form, the CDR3 reads TGCGCCAGCAGCCAAGATCCCGTCGAACTCGACTATGGCTACACCTTC. Full variable domain (rest looked up from reference TRBV7-9 and TRBJ1-2): DTGVSQNPRHKITKRGQNVTFRCDPISEHNRLYWYRQTLGQGPEFLTYFQNEAQLEKSRLLSDRFSAERPKGSFSTLEIQRTEQGDSAMYLCASSQDPVELDYGYTFGSGTRLTVV.

The genes are TRBV6-1 and TRBJ2-2; no firm D call. The CDR3 runs 15 residues. V gave up 8 bases and J gave up 7 bases, with 20 bases separating them. Germline V gene sequence: CDR1 MNHNS, CDR2 SASEGT. CDR3 nucleotides: TGTGCCAGCGACGCCGGTAGCTGGGTGGGCGGGGAGCTGTTTTTT. As protein: CASDAGSWVGGELFF.

V gene TRBV27 combines with J gene TRBJ2-6; D possibly corresponds to TRBD2 (5 bases). Trimming removed 6 bases at V and 2 bases at J, with 14 bases between. This CDR3 spans 16 amino acids. Germline CDR1 and CDR2: MNHEY and SMNVEV (reference sequence). The CDR3 loop is CASRPSPAAGANVLTF. The CDR3 DNA reads as TGTGCCAGCAGGCCGTCCCCAGCGGCTGGGGCCAACGTCCTGACTTTC.

This clone was detected a few times. The chain uses TRBV6-4 and TRBJ2-1; TRBD2 matches 10 bases. Per germline, CDR1 MRHNA and CDR2 SNTAGT. With 3 bases clipped from V and 6 bases from J, the junction kept 2 bases outside the gene matches. The CDR3 extends over 14 amino acids. The CDR3 spells CASSEAGGPNEQFF. In DNA form, the CDR3 reads TGTGCCAGCAGTGAAGCGGGGGGGCCCAATGAGCAGTTCTTC.

The rearrangement uses TRBV2 and TRBJ2-7; D remains unclear. The CDR3 is made up of 10 amino acids. Trimming cost V 4 bases and J 3 bases, with 1 base left between them. Germline lookup yields CDR1 SNHLY and CDR2 FYNNEI. The CDR3 nucleotides are TGTGCCAGCAGTGTCTACGAGCAGTACTTC. Translation: CASSVYEQYF.

J is TRBJ2-5 and V is TRBV10-3; D remains unclear. This CDR3 is 13 amino acids long. Trimming shortened V by 3 bases and J by 11 bases, and 16 bases separated the two germline ends. Germline values: CDR1 ENHRY, CDR2 SYGVKD. CDR3 nucleotides: TGTGCCATCAGTGATCAAGGTACTGGAGAGCAGTACTTC. As protein: CAISDQGTGEQYF.

The rearrangement links TRBV11-3 to TRBJ2-5, with 7 bases lining up with TRBD1. V was pared by 3 bases and J by 1 base, with 2 bases of the junction left unmatched. CDR1 is SGHNT and CDR2 is YENEEA in the germline V gene. The CDR3 has 14 amino acids. This CDR3 is CASSLDRSQETQYF. In DNA form, the CDR3 reads TGTGCCAGCAGCTTGGACAGGTCCCAAGAGACCCAGTACTTC.

This clone came up once. This rearrangement joins TRBV15 to TRBJ2-1; TRBD1 matches at 8 bases. With 4 bases clipped from V and 5 bases from J, the junction kept 10 bases outside the gene matches. Germline lookup yields CDR1 LNHNV and CDR2 YYDKDF (reference sequence). The CDR3 has 16 amino acids. CDR3 sequence: CATSITTGVVDNEQFF. CDR3 DNA sequence: TGTGCCACCAGCATTACGACAGGGGTTGTGGACAATGAGCAGTTCTTC.

The chain couples TRBV27 to TRBJ2-2, with TRBD2 matching over 13 bases. The CDR3 sequence is 21 residues long. Germline loops: CDR1 MNHEY, CDR2 SMNVEV (reference sequence). V was clipped by 6 bases and J by 5 bases; unmatched bases: 21. The CDR3 DNA reads TGTGCCAGCAGATCCACCACCACTAGCGGGGGGGCCTCTGGACTAACCGGGGAGCTGTTTTTT. Its protein is CASRSTTTSGGASGLTGELFF.

This chain uses TRBV9 with TRBJ2-2; TRBD2 matches 8 bases. V lost 1 base, J lost 6 bases, and 5 bases stayed unmatched. CDR1 SGDLS and CDR2 YYNGEE come from the germline V gene. CDR3 length equals 15 residues. The CDR3 region has the DNA TGTGCCAGCAGCGTAAGCGGGGGTGGTTCCGGGGAGCTGTTTTTT. This sequence encodes CASSVSGGGSGELFF.

As for this clone: In the same sample, other DNA sequences code for this CDR3. The rearrangement uses TRBV28 and TRBJ2-5; unclear D gene. The CDR3 totals 11 residues. Germline V gene sequence: CDR1 MDHEN, CDR2 SYDVKM. V gave up 3 bases and J gave up 4 bases, with 3 bases separating them. The DNA of the CDR3 is TGTGCCAGCAGTTTTCGAGAGACCCAGTACTTC. This sequence encodes CASSFRETQYF.

The V call is TRBV7-2, the J call TRBJ2-1, with 9 positions matching TRBD2. CDR3 size: 15 residues. With 2 bases clipped from V and 4 bases from J, the junction kept 3 bases outside the gene matches. Germline V gene data show CDR1 as SGHTA and CDR2 as FQGNSA. This CDR3 reads CASSLTSGPYNEQFF. The CDR3 coding sequence is TGTGCCAGCAGCTTAACTAGCGGGCCTTACAATGAGCAGTTCTTC.

The chain joins TRBV19 to TRBJ2-1; D gene unclear. Trimming took off 5 bases at V and 4 bases at J, with 3 bases between the two ends. Looked up from germline, CDR1 is LNHDA and CDR2 is SQIVND (reference sequence). CDR3 length equals 11 residues. Here the CDR3 reads CASSEYNEQFF. The CDR3 DNA follows: TGTGCCAGTAGTGAGTACAATGAGCAGTTCTTC.

The chain joins TRBV7-9 to TRBJ2-5; 9 bases agree with TRBD1. The CDR3 has 16 amino acids. Germline assignment: CDR1 SEHNR and CDR2 FQNEAQ (reference sequence). Trimming removed 5 bases from V and 5 bases from J; junction bases left unmatched: 12. This chain's CDR3 is CASSPLPGQGEETQYF. Here the CDR3 DNA reads TGTGCCAGCAGCCCCCTCCCGGGACAGGGAGAGGAGACCCAGTACTTC.

This clone has just a few counts. The chain uses TRBV6-5 and TRBJ1-5; the D is unclear. The germline gives CDR1 MNHEY, CDR2 SVGAGI. V was pared by 2 bases and J by 5 bases, with 10 bases between. This CDR3 comprises 14 residues. CDR3: CASSYTVTDQPQHF. Here the CDR3 DNA reads TGTGCCAGCAGTTACACCGTAACTGATCAGCCCCAGCATTTT.

This clone showed up just a few times. This chain connects TRBV5-5 to TRBJ2-5; D might be TRBD1 (5 bases). CDR1 and CDR2 (germline): SGHKS, YYEKEE (reference sequence). V dropped 7 bases and J dropped 0 bases, with 16 bases sitting between them. CDR3 length: 15 residues. CDR3 region: CASGNQGVYQETQYF. CDR3 DNA sequence: TGTGCCAGCGGGAATCAAGGGGTTTACCAAGAGACCCAGTACTTC.

This clone has just a few counts. The chain is built from TRBV1 and TRBJ2-7; TRBD2 is the table's D call, not checked against the DNA. TRBV1 is a pseudogene locus. This CDR3 region has 13 residues. The CDR3 loop is CTSSHSLRYEQYF. In nucleotides, the CDR3 is TGCACCAGCAGCCATTCTCTGCGGTACGAGCAGTACTTC.

This clone was detected a few times. The chain links TRBV7-9 to TRBJ1-2, with D unclear. Deletions cut 5 bases from V and 6 bases from J, with 22 bases between. CDR3 size: 16 residues. CDR1 SEHNR and CDR2 FQNEAQ come from the germline V gene (reference sequence). CDR3 DNA: TGTGCCAGCAGCCACGCCGGAGTGGTTGGGCAAGATGGCTACACCTTC. Amino acid sequence: CASSHAGVVGQDGYTF.

This rearrangement joins TRBV10-3 to TRBJ2-2; the D gene is possibly TRBD2 (5 bases). This CDR3 spans 16 amino acids. V lost 0 bases and J lost 2, with 10 bases in between. The germline gives CDR1 ENHRY, CDR2 SYGVKD. As DNA, the CDR3 is TGTGCCATCAGTGAGTCGGAGGCATCTAACACCGGGGAGCTGTTTTTT. The encoded protein is CAISESEASNTGELFF.

The V and J genes are TRBV9 and TRBJ2-2; no clear D. The CDR3 covers 12 residues. Per germline, CDR1 SGDLS and CDR2 YYNGEE. V shed 0 bases and J shed 7 bases, with 4 bases lying between them. In DNA, the CDR3 is TGTGCCAGCAGCGTAGATGTCGGGGAGCTGTTTTTT. The encoded protein is CASSVDVGELFF.

This clone was seen a few times. The chain carries TRBV29-1 and TRBJ1-4; D gene unclear. The CDR3 consists of 12 residues. Germline CDR1 is SQVTM and CDR2 is ANQGSEA. The ends were cut back, 4 bases at V and 7 bases at J, with 10 bases in the middle. The CDR3 sequence is CSVARLGEKLFF. In DNA form, the CDR3 reads TGCAGCGTTGCGAGATTAGGTGAAAAACTGTTTTTT. Together with reference TRBV29-1 and TRBJ1-4, the CDR3 gives the full variable domain: SAVISQKPSRDICQRGTSLTIQCQVDSQVTMMFWYRQQPGQSLTLIATANQGSEATYESGFVIDKFPISRPNLTFSTLTVSNMSPEDSSIYLCSVARLGEKLFFGSGTQLSVL.

The rearrangement joins TRBV28 to TRBJ2-3, with 8 positions matching TRBD2. The CDR3 sequence is 17 residues long. The germline V gene has CDR1 MDHEN and CDR2 SYDVKM. V shed 2 bases, J shed 3 bases, and the junction held 10 bases outside the gene matches. The CDR3 is CASSLTGLAGRTDTQYF. The CDR3, as DNA: TGTGCCAGCAGTTTAACCGGATTAGCGGGAAGAACAGATACGCAGTATTTT.

V usage is TRBV9 and J usage is TRBJ2-6, with 9 bases fitting TRBD2. CDR3 length: 18 amino acids. V shed 1 base and J 2 bases; nucleotides not matched to a gene: 7. In germline, CDR1 is SGDLS, CDR2 YYNGEE. CDR3 protein: CASSVPKSGGTGANVLTF. For the CDR3, the DNA is TGTGCCAGCAGCGTACCAAAGAGCGGGGGGACTGGGGCCAACGTCCTGACTTTC.

This chain uses TRBV29-1 with TRBJ2-7; TRBD1 matches 7 bases. This CDR3 has 12 residues. V trimming: 3 bases; J trimming: 3 bases; junction bases outside the gene matches: 2. The germline V gene has CDR1 SQVTM and CDR2 ANQGSEA. The CDR3 bases are TGCAGCGTTGAGGCAGGGGGCTACGAGCAGTACTTC. This sequence encodes CSVEAGGYEQYF.

The chain's CDR3 is CASSESGTVHEQYF. In DNA, the CDR3 is TGCGCCAGCAGTGAGTCGGGAACAGTTCACGAGCAGTACTTC. V is TRBV10-1 and J is TRBJ2-7; D gene ambiguous. Germline lookup yields CDR1 WNHNN and CDR2 SYGVQD (reference sequence). V gave up 0 bases and J gave up 5 bases, with 11 bases separating them. The CDR3 contains 14 residues.